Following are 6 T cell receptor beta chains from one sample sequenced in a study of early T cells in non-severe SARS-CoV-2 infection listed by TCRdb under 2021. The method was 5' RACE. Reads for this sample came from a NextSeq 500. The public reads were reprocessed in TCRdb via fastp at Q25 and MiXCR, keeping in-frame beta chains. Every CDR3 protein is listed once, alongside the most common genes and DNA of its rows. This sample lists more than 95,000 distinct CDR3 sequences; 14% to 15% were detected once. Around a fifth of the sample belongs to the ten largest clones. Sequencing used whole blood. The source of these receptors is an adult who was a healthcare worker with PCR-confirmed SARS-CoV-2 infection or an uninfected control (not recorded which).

CDR3 in DNA: TGTGCCAGCAGCCCTATGCGGGGGAGGATAGGCTTGAACACTGAAGCTTTCTTT. Protein product: CASSPMRGRIGLNTEAFF. The V gene is TRBV12-3 or TRBV12-4, the J gene TRBJ1-1, with D perhaps matching TRBD1 (5 bases). V gave up 6 bases and J gave up 0 bases, with 23 bases separating them. The CDR3 spans 18 residues.

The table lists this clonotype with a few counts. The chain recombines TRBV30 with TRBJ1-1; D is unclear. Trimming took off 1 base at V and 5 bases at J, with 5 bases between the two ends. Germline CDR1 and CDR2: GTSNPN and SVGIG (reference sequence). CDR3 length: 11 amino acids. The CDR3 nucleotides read TGTGCCTGGAGTGATTGGACTGAAGCTTTCTTT. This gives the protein CAWSDWTEAFF.

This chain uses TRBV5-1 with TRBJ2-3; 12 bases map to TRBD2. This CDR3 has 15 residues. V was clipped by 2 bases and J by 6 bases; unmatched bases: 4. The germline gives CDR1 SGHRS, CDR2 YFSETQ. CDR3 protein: CASSFLAGGTDTQYF. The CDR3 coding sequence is TGCGCCAGCAGCTTTCTAGCGGGGGGGACGGATACGCAGTATTTT.

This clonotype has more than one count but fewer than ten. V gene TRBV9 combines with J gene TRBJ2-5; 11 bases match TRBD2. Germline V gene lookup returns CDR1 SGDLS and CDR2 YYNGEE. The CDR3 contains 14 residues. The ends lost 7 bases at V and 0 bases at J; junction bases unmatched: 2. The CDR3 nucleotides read TGTGCCAGCGGGACTAGCGGCTACCAAGAGACCCAGTACTTC. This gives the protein CASGTSGYQETQYF.

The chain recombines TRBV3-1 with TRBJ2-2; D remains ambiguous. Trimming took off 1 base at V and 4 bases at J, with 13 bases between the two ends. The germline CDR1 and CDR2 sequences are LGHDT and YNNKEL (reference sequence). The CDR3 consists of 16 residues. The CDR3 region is CASSQAPQLATGELFF. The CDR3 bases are TGTGCCAGCAGCCAAGCGCCACAGCTTGCCACCGGGGAGCTGTTTTTT.

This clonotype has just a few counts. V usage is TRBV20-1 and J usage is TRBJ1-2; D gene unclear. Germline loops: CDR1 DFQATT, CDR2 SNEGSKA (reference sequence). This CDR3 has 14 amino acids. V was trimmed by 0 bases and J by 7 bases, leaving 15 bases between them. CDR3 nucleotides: TGCAGTGCTAGAGAAACAACCTATTCGGGTGGCTACACCTTC. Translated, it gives CSARETTYSGGYTF.